These T cell receptor beta chains were read from a single sample in a study of blood T cell repertoires in COVID-19. The data were produced by immunoSEQ multiplex PCR, yet TCRdb's version contains in-frame clones alone and is incomplete. The profile shows under 300,000 clones, 75% to 90% of them singletons. Sequencing was performed on peripheral blood. All receptors come from a woman in her forties who had recovered from COVID-19. Each CDR3 is given with its conserved first and last residue. D genes are given only for firm matches. The size entry is marked missing in some rows and otherwise reads once, few, many or a size class.

V,D,size,J,DNA,CDR3
TRBV12-3/TRBV12-4,-,-,TRBJ2-7,TGTGCCAGCAGTTTCTTCAGTGGCTACGAGCAGTACTTC,CASSFFSGYEQYF
TRBV24-1,-,-,TRBJ2-2,TGTGCCACCAGTGATTTGCGCTCCAGTACCCCCACCGGGGAGCTGTTTTTT,CATSDLRSSTPTGELFF
TRBV7-8,-,-,TRBJ1-5,TGTGCCAGCAGCTTATTCCGGGCACCCCTGATGGGCGCGGGTCAGCCCCAGCATTTT,CASSLFRAPLMGAGQPQHF
TRBV3-1/TRBV3-2,TRBD1,-,TRBJ1-1,TGTGCCAGCAGCCGTGGACAGGGGTACACTGAAGCTTTCTTT,CASSRGQGYTEAFF
TRBV21-1,-,-,TRBJ2-5,TGTGCCAGGCCCCTTAGCGGGAGAGCGCAAGAGACCCAGTACTTC,CARPLSGRAQETQYF
TRBV6-6,TRBD2,-,TRBJ2-2,TGTGCCAGCAGTTACAGCGGGGCTAACACCGGGGAGCTGTTTTTT,CASSYSGANTGELFF
TRBV29-1,-,-,TRBJ2-1,TGCAGCGTTATCCCTCGTGATGGCCTACTAGGTAGTGAGCAGTTCTTC,CSVIPRDGLLGSEQFF
TRBV28,-,-,TRBJ1-4,TGTGCCAGCAGTCCATGGCGGGTCACTAATGAAAAACTGTTTTTT,CASSPWRVTNEKLFF
TRBV9,TRBD2,-,TRBJ2-5,TGTGCCAGCAGCGTTTATGACGGGGGGTCGGAGACCCAGTACTTC,CASSVYDGGSETQYF
TRBV30,-,-,TRBJ2-3,TGTGCCTGGAGTGTTACCGGGGTGGGGGATACGCAGTATTTT,CAWSVTGVGDTQYF
TRBV2,-,-,TRBJ2-5,TGTGCCAGCAGTGATTCTAATCCGGAGACCCAGTACTTC,CASSDSNPETQYF
TRBV24-1,-,-,TRBJ2-2,TGTGCCACCGGGGGACTTTCTAACGGGGAGCTGTTTTTT,CATGGLSNGELFF
TRBV5-6,-,-,TRBJ2-7,TGTGCCAGCAGCTTGATAAGCTACCGTCCCGGGGGAGCATCCTACGAGCAGTACTTC,CASSLISYRPGGASYEQYF
TRBV6-5,TRBD2,-,TRBJ2-1,TGTGCCAGCAGTTTACTAGCGGGGGGTATTAATGAGCAGTTCTTC,CASSLLAGGINEQFF
TRBV6-5,TRBD1,-,TRBJ1-5,TGTGCCACCCAACCGGAGGGGGCACGGAATCAGCCCCAGCATTTT,CATQPEGARNQPQHF
TRBV2,-,-,TRBJ1-1,TGTGCCAGCTCGCTACAGGGTTCCACTGAAGCTTTCTTT,CASSLQGSTEAFF
TRBV18,-,-,TRBJ2-6,TGTGCCAGCTCACCCCGACCGGGGGCTGGGGCCAACGTCCTGACTTTC,CASSPRPGAGANVLTF
TRBV12-3/TRBV12-4,TRBD1,-,TRBJ1-5,TGTGCCAGCAGTTTAGACAGGGGAAAGCCCCAGCATTTT,CASSLDRGKPQHF
TRBV18,-,-,TRBJ1-4,TGTGCCAGCTTCCCCTCCGGTAATGAAAAACTGTTTTTT,CASFPSGNEKLFF
TRBV19,TRBD1,few,TRBJ2-3,TGTGCCAGTAGTCTCTGGGACAGGAGAAACACAGATACGCAGTATTTT,CASSLWDRRNTDTQYF
TRBV18,TRBD1,-,TRBJ1-1,TGTGCCAGCTCACGACTGGGACAGGGGGGAGAAGCTTTCTTT,CASSRLGQGGEAFF
TRBV23-1,-,-,TRBJ1-3,TGCGCCAGCAGTCCCAACAGGGAACCTGGAAACACCATATATTTT,CASSPNREPGNTIYF
TRBV7-9,-,-,TRBJ1-4,TGTGCCAGCAGCCCCTCGGGGGGCTATGAAAAACTGTTTTTT,CASSPSGGYEKLFF
TRBV12-3/TRBV12-4,-,-,TRBJ2-7,TGTGCCAGCAGTTTAGGTTACGGGGGAGAGCAGTACTTC,CASSLGYGGEQYF
TRBV6-5,TRBD1,-,TRBJ1-6,TGTGCCAGCAGAACACAGGGGGTCTATAATTCACCCCTCCACTTT,CASRTQGVYNSPLHF
TRBV19,TRBD1,few,TRBJ2-1,TGTGCCAGTACTCCCCAGGGGCCAGGGGGCTACAATGAGCAGTTCTTC,CASTPQGPGGYNEQFF
TRBV7-8,-,-,TRBJ2-2,TGTGCCAGCAGCTTAGCACGGGGAAGTGGCGGGGAGCTGTTTTTT,CASSLARGSGGELFF
TRBV5-6,TRBD2,-,TRBJ2-1,TGTGCCAGCGAGACTAGCTATGAGCAGTTCTTC,CASETSYEQFF
TRBV5-1,TRBD1,-,TRBJ1-4,TGCGCCAGCAGCTTGTCGACAGGGGGCACCCTTAATGAAAAACTGTTTTTT,CASSLSTGGTLNEKLFF
TRBV6-4,TRBD1,-,TRBJ1-1,TGTGCCAGCAGTACCGGGACAGGGGAAGCTTTCTTT,CASSTGTGEAFF
TRBV6-5,-,-,TRBJ1-4,TGTGCCAGCAGTTACTCGGGGGGGCCGGCTAATGAAAAACTGTTTTTT,CASSYSGGPANEKLFF
TRBV28,-,-,TRBJ1-2,TGTGCCAGCAGTTTAGACAGGCGGTATGGCTACACCTTC,CASSLDRRYGYTF
TRBV18,-,-,TRBJ1-2,TGTGCCAGCTCACCGTCAGAAGGCGGGGTATATGGCTACACCTTC,CASSPSEGGVYGYTF
TRBV7-9,TRBD2,-,TRBJ2-1,TGTGCCAGCAGCCACAATAAGGGGCTAGCGGGAAGACTCAATGAGCAGTTCTTC,CASSHNKGLAGRLNEQFF
TRBV27,TRBD1,-,TRBJ2-7,TGTGCCAGCAGTCCCGGGCGGACAGGTCAGCAGTACTTC,CASSPGRTGQQYF
TRBV9,-,-,TRBJ1-1,TGTGCCAGCAGCGTAGATCAGGGATCGGCTTTCTTT,CASSVDQGSAFF
TRBV5-4,TRBD1,-,TRBJ2-1,TGTGCCAGCAGCTTAGCAAGGACAGGGGGCGGCAATGAGCAGTTCTTC,CASSLARTGGGNEQFF
TRBV11-2,TRBD2,-,TRBJ2-1,TGTGCCAGCAGTTGGGCTAGCGGGACCTACAATGAGCAGTTCTTC,CASSWASGTYNEQFF
TRBV19,TRBD2,once,TRBJ2-1,TGTGCCAGTAGTACCCGATCGACTAGCGGGACCTACAATGAGCAGTTCTTC,CASSTRSTSGTYNEQFF
TRBV2,TRBD1,-,TRBJ2-5,TGTGCCAAAGGGGGGGACAGGGGGACAGAGACCCAGTACTTC,CAKGGDRGTETQYF
TRBV11-3,-,-,TRBJ1-5,TGTGCCAGCAGCTTAAGCGTCGGTCAGCCCCAGCATTTT,CASSLSVGQPQHF
TRBV11-2,-,-,TRBJ1-1,TGTGCCAGCACCCCTCTTCTGGGGCGAAGTGAAGCTTTCTTT,CASTPLLGRSEAFF
TRBV19,-,-,TRBJ1-1,TGTGCCAGTAGCTCTCAGGGGAAGGACACTGAAGCTTTCTTT,CASSSQGKDTEAFF
TRBV6-5,TRBD1,-,TRBJ1-1,TGTGCCAGCAGTCCTACAGGGGGCGCCACTGAAGCTTTCTTT,CASSPTGGATEAFF
TRBV18,-,-,TRBJ2-1,TGTGCCAGCTCACCCTGGGGAGGTGTAAACAATGAGCAGTTCTTC,CASSPWGGVNNEQFF